This T cell receptor (beta chain) originates from a study of molecular identifiers for immune sequencing clone quantification. Points from the study as a whole: Underestimation of highly expanded clone sizes could arise where identical TCR molecules share a barcode.

Note on this clonotype: Its antigen is still unknown.

Preparation methods for the bulk TCR libraries were those previously described, with listed TCR primers. One entry per CDR3 protein results from TCRdb running MiXCR on the PCR reads. The sample includes about 630,000 distinct CDR3 sequences, about 25% of them seen just once. Sequencing was carried out using naive CD8+ T cells from blood, with Jurkat cell RNA spiked in. Subset: FACS-sorted CD8+CD4-CCR7+CD45RA+ naive T cells. This TCR came from a human donor in good health. Some libraries in this study had Jurkat cell RNA spiked in.

The CDR3 region has the DNA TGTGCCAGCAGCTTAGGAGGGGGTTTACACACCGGGGAGCTGTTTTTT. Residues: CASSLGGGLHTGELFF. This chain uses TRBV5-4 with TRBJ2-2; D could derive from TRBD1 or TRBD2 (6 bases each). Germline CDR1 reads SGHNT; CDR2 reads YYREEE (reference sequence). The CDR3 has 16 amino acids. V gave up 2 bases and J gave up 3 bases, with 14 bases separating them.